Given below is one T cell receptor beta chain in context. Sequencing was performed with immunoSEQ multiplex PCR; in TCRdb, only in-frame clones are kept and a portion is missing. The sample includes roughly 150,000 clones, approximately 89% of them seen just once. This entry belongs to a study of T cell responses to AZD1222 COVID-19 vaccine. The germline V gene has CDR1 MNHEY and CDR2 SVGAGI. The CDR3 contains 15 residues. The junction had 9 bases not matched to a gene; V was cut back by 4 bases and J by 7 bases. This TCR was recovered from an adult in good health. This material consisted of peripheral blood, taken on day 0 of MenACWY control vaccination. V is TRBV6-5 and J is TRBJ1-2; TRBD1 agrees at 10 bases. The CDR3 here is CASSSPPGQGFGYTF. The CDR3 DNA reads TGTGCCAGCAGTTCGCCCCCGGGACAGGGGTTTGGCTACACCTTC.